The clone carrying this T cell receptor beta chain was counted many times. The TCR beta CDR3 regions underwent amplification using RNA transcripts as the source. The HTBI primer set drove a first-round RT-PCR of the TCR CDR3. MiXCR, run by TCRdb on the multiplex PCR reads, gives a single entry per CDR3 protein. The sample carries some 200,000 distinct CDR3 sequences, 17% recorded once. The length of the CDR3 is 12 residues. Germline CDR1 is DFQATT and CDR2 is SNEGSKA (reference sequence). Trimming took 3 bases from V and 9 from J, leaving 12 bases between them. The data were obtained in a study of T cells in Graves' hyperthyroidism and ophthalmopathy.

This chain uses TRBV20-1 with TRBJ2-4, with D maybe TRBD1 (7 bases). Sequencing used blood. The clonotype comes from a man in his fifties with Graves' hyperthyroidism. The CDR3 loop reads CSASRQGGIQYF. The CDR3 DNA reads TGCAGTGCTAGTCGGCAGGGGGGCATTCAGTACTTC.